This T cell receptor (beta chain) stems from a study of cytomegalovirus exposure and HLA in healthy donors (dated 2017 in TCRdb). Broadly, across the study: According to an earlier analysis of around 600 of the donors, about 190 million T cells yielded roughly 100 million unique TCR beta sequences and approximately 300 Gb of sequence data. The study was designed to test whether signatures of past pathogen exposure could be identified by cataloging public T cell receptors. Donor age, sex, ethnicity and CMV serostatus were compiled together with the repertoire data. The number of donors typed differed by locus, with roughly 620-630 for A, B, C, DRB1 and DQB1, roughly 520 for DQA1, 600 to 610 for DPA1, and about 450 for DPB1. On average, roughly 250,000 unique TCR beta nucleotide sequences were sequenced per donor among 300 to 500 genotyped donors of the cohort, with roughly 20% of those sequences being non-productive. In a later genetic analysis, genome-wide SNP genotypes for about 55% of the 666 donors were used, and that subset was treated as a discovery cohort. A later analysis re-analyzed previously published TCR beta repertoires from 650 to 800 donors and added high-resolution HLA genotyping to study TCR occurrence patterns. In the later analysis, no new phenotypic data were used to find candidate immune exposures; instead, reliance was placed on TCR beta sequences and their occurrence across donors. To predict cytomegalovirus infection status, the study brought together high-throughput TCR immunosequencing, statistical association of individual TCRs with disease status, and machine learning. In an earlier analysis of 587 of the donors, high-throughput TCR beta sequencing was used to judge whether each TCR beta V gene segment behaved as functional or pseudogenic. Several DR-DQ haplotypes were handled as single units for association and clustering because linkage in the cohort was strong. Along with the roughly 670-subject first cohort, a separate validation cohort of some 130 different subjects was used. Roughly 300 gigabases of sequencing data and 80 million or so unique TCR sequences were included in an early release covering about 700 HLA-typed donors. Among the approximately 420 genotyped donors, around 81% belonged to the genetic ancestry cluster associated with self-reported Caucasian donors. Using immunosequencing, the study profiled T cell repertoires from about 620 subjects and related those repertoires to cytomegalovirus serostatus. Class I and class II HLA loci were covered by the typing at four-digit resolution. Every discovery cohort repertoire had been produced on one sequencing platform.

CDR1 SGHNT and CDR2 YYREEE were looked up in the germline V gene (reference sequence). From its cysteine to its phenylalanine, the CDR3 spans 16 amino acids. The read is trimmed to its CDR3 DNA, 48 bases read in frame from base 1. The germline V and J ends show losses of 6 bases and 2 bases respectively, and no gene match explains 10 bases of the junction. Library generation was performed with the immunoSEQ multiplex PCR assay. The multiplex PCR relied on a mix of 60 forward primers for TCR Vbeta segments and 13 reverse primers for TCR Jbeta segments. The CDR3 region of rearranged TCR beta genes was amplified from genomic DNA with a multiplex PCR assay. On the Illumina HiSeq System, the amplified TCR beta libraries were sequenced as 87-base-pair reads. As for how the authors treated the data: A later analysis tallied roughly 78 million unique TCR beta chains across the 650 to 750 repertoires, and approximately 12 million of those chains were shared by two or more donors. A nearest-neighbor algorithm error-corrected the raw reads and collapsed the reads into unique sequences, merging closely related sequences to remove PCR and sequencing errors. CDR3 sequences were aligned to IMGT reference sequences to assign V, D and J gene segments. For a sequence to be retained, a match of at least six nucleotides was required to both a V gene segment and a J gene segment. Rearrangements were classified as productive when the CDR3 lacked stop codons and remained in frame with V and J, and all other rearrangements were classified as non-productive. CDR3 was defined according to IMGT convention as the region running from the second conserved V-encoded cysteine to the conserved J-encoded phenylalanine. The earlier analysis of 450 to 750 of the donors excluded any sequence lacking an unambiguous match to a single V gene segment. In an earlier analysis of around 590 of the donors, a V segment was called functional when productive rearrangements were above 56.7%, and segregating when the standard deviation between donors exceeded 5%. A statistical classification framework was built for diagnosing cytomegalovirus status from the catalog of TCR beta chain sequences. A later analysis assigned V and J genes by comparing TCR nucleotide sequences with IMGT/GENE-DB human TR gene sequences. The TCRdist pipeline was used in a later analysis to assign CDR3 sequences and most-parsimonious VDJ recombination scenarios. In a later analysis, every TCR beta chain was defined by the combination of its CDR3 amino acid sequence and its V-gene family, and reads without a unique V-gene family were dropped. A later analysis removed 592 highly shared, low-generation-probability nucleotide sequences to deal with suspected cross-contamination and a sequencing artifact. In a later analysis, a clonal expansion index was calculated for each public chain from normalized within-repertoire ranks of inferred template counts. A later analysis computed generation probabilities with a VDJ recombination model fitted to out-of-frame rearrangements, and checked the results against IGoR. In a later analysis, hypergeometric tests were used to score TCR-TCR, TCR-HLA and TCR-CMV co-occurrence, with a repertoire-size bias correction applied to TCR pairs. False discovery rates were estimated in a later analysis by permuting HLA or CMV assignments 20 times. In a later analysis, co-occurring TCRs were grouped using DBSCAN, and TCRdist sequence similarity was added for clustering within HLA-allele-positive subsets. Co-occurrence clustering excluded repertoires with fewer than 30,000 or more than 120,000 public chains, plus five with anomalous nucleotide sharing. The table was pulled from immuneACCESS by TCRdb, which kept in-frame rearrangements only. Such tables lose some clones; where checked, under half of the loss comes from unresolved V genes, and the rest has no known cause. V, J and clone size derive from that table, while D and trimming were established from the DNA sequence. The table for this sample lists about 160,000 clones. The ten largest clones represent around 1.4% of the sample.

Note on this clone: What antigen it recognizes has not been identified.

Summary of the overall study and its limitations: A later analysis reported that several top co-occurrence clusters appeared linked to parvovirus B19, influenza, CMV and Epstein-Barr virus. Because HLA typing was missing for some donors at each locus, association tests included only the typed subset. A cluster of highly shared sequence variants was judged likely to represent a technical artifact of the sequencing pipeline. When HLA alleles, especially DR and DQ, strongly co-occurred, attributing TCR associations to individual alleles was difficult. A later analysis associated about 17,000 TCR beta sequences with specific HLA alleles at a false discovery rate of 0.05. According to the authors, the approach could potentially be generalized to other disease states and immunological phenotypes. The only immune exposure information available for the cohort was CMV serostatus. In the study, 150 to 200 TCR beta chains were listed as associated with cytomegalovirus. A later analysis found that most CMV-associated TCR beta chains appeared HLA-restricted, with HLA associations seemingly driven largely by CMV exposure. A later analysis found that HLA-associated TCR beta chains were more clonally expanded and had lower generation probabilities than equally common non-associated chains. A further reported finding was that TCR beta sequences accurately predicted the HLA-A and HLA-B alleles for most subjects in the first cohort. The classifier was reported to diagnose cytomegalovirus status with high specificity and sensitivity in both the original and validation cohorts. An association between a missense DCLRE1C variant and V-gene and J-gene trimming of TCR beta chains was found in a later genetic analysis and replicated in an independent cohort. Linkage disequilibrium might explain the correlated functional status among segregating V segments, but an unknown experimental factor could not be excluded. In this cohort, only TCR beta chains were sequenced, and detectable features were limited by the absence of alpha or paired-chain data. Some IMGT-functional V segments, including TRBV6-2 and TRBV6-3, could not be distinguished by the 87-base-pair reads and were therefore excluded. In vitro tests confirmed that a few of the cytomegalovirus-associated TCR beta chains recognize cytomegalovirus antigens. Presence/absence analyses assumed roughly uniform sequencing depth across donors, an assumption that may not hold. According to a later genetic analysis, donors in an Asian-associated ancestry cluster had fewer N-insertions in productive TCRs than the approximately 690-donor mean. A later analysis found that TCR association rates varied across HLA loci, with DRB1 alleles showing the most associated TCRs and HLA-C alleles the fewest. In an earlier analysis of 500 to 650 of the donors, most TCR beta V segments appeared in productive rearrangements about 87% or about 30% of the time, broadly matching IMGT annotations. Most TCR sequences were observed very rarely across donors, whereas some public TCRs were present in many individuals. The earlier analysis of approximately 590 of the donors excluded some 15 rarely observed V segments, including chromosome 9 orphons, because counts were too low.

In total, over 600 healthy bone marrow donors made up the cohort. All cohort members were sampled while nominally healthy, although unrecorded immune exposures were likely present. The donor tested CMV seronegative, placing the donor among the 350 or so seronegative members of the cohort. A peripheral blood sample was collected from each donor, and TCR beta sequencing was performed on peripheral blood mononuclear cells. The Qiagen DNeasy Blood Extraction Kit was used to extract genomic DNA from the blood cell samples. Sequenced material: PBMCs. This sequence uses TRBV5-4 and TRBJ2-3; 9 bases in between match TRBD2. This TCR derives from a woman aged 60 to 75 in good health and CMV-seronegative. The DNA reads as follows: TGTGCCAGCACCAAGAGGGGCGGGAGGGCCACAGATACGCAGTATTTT. It is translated as CASTKRGGRATDTQYF.